One and the same sample provided the 15 T cell receptor beta chains below, sequenced in a study of T cell responses to AZD1222 COVID-19 vaccine. The data were produced by immunoSEQ multiplex PCR, yet TCRdb's version contains in-frame clones alone and is incomplete. Of some 120,000 clones listed, about 88% are singletons. Sequencing used peripheral blood, obtained on day 0 of AZD1222 vaccination. All receptors derive from an adult in good health.

V is TRBV11-3 and J is TRBJ2-1; D not resolved. Germline V gives CDR1 SGHNT, CDR2 YENEEA. V was cut by 2 bases and J by 10 bases, with 9 bases left in between. This CDR3 has 12 amino acids. The CDR3 sequence: CASSLTVGEQFF. Written as DNA, the CDR3 is TGTGCCAGCAGCTTAACTGTAGGGGAGCAGTTCTTC.

This clone has a handful of counts. Other DNA sequences in the same sample also yield this CDR3. The chain recombines TRBV27 with TRBJ2-7, with D tentatively TRBD1 (6 bases). Germline V CDR1 and CDR2: MNHEY, SMNVEV (reference sequence). This CDR3 has 11 residues. Between the trimmed V and J ends, which lost 8 bases and 3 bases, there was a span of 8 bases. The CDR3 nucleotides read TGTGCCAGCGGACAGCTCTACGAGCAGTACTTC. Protein sequence: CASGQLYEQYF.

This chain links TRBV7-9 with TRBJ2-7; TRBD2 matches at 13 bases. This CDR3 is built from 16 residues. The V gene end was trimmed by 5 bases and the J gene end by 3 bases; junction bases not matched to a gene: 7. Germline assignment: CDR1 SEHNR and CDR2 FQNEAQ (reference sequence). In DNA form, the CDR3 reads TGTGCCAGCAGCCTGGGGACTAGCGGGATCCACTACGAGCAGTACTTC. It translates to CASSLGTSGIHYEQYF.

This chain links TRBV5-4 with TRBJ1-4, with D possibly being TRBD1 (6 bases). The germline CDR1 and CDR2 sequences are SGHNT and YYREEE (reference sequence). V was pared by 3 bases and J by 1 base, with 10 bases between. The length of the CDR3 is 15 residues. CDR3 loop: CASSYGGRTNEKLFF. The DNA for the CDR3 is TGTGCCAGCAGCTATGGGGGCCGAACTAATGAAAAACTGTTTTTT.

The genes are TRBV27 and TRBJ1-4; weak D call: TRBD1 (5 bases). The CDR3 is made up of 16 amino acids. V was clipped by 5 bases and J by 0 bases, with 13 bases between them. The germline V gene encodes CDR1 MNHEY and CDR2 SMNVEV (reference sequence). DNA for the CDR3: TGTGCCAGCAGTCTGAGCCCAGGGTCAACTAATGAAAAACTGTTTTTT. Translating gives CASSLSPGSTNEKLFF.

V gene TRBV30 combines with J gene TRBJ1-5; no clear D. Trimming took 3 bases from V and 3 from J, leaving 12 bases between them. Germline CDR1 and CDR2: GTSNPN and SVGIG (reference sequence). This CDR3 contains 14 residues. The CDR3 DNA reads as TGTGCCTGGAGGCTCCGGGCCGTCAATCAGCCCCAGCATTTT. It translates to CAWRLRAVNQPQHF.

V gene TRBV7-3 combines with J gene TRBJ1-2; no clear D. Germline CDR1 and CDR2: SGHTA and FQGTGA. The CDR3 is 15 residues long. Trimming removed 1 base from V and 4 bases from J, with 13 bases in between. This chain's CDR3 is CASSLKAEGSYGYTF. The CDR3 region has the DNA TGTGCCAGCAGCTTAAAAGCTGAGGGATCCTATGGCTACACCTTC.

The genes are TRBV12-3 or TRBV12-4 and TRBJ1-6; D is perhaps TRBD1 (6 bases). The CDR3 runs to 13 residues. The V and J ends lost 7 bases and 15 bases respectively, with 19 bases between them. For the CDR3, the DNA is TGTGCCAGCACCCTAAGGGGGTCCCCGGTCCTCCACTTT. Its protein product is CASTLRGSPVLHF.

The chain carries TRBV2 and TRBJ1-5; D call uncertain. The V end was cut by 0 bases, the J end by 7 bases, with 10 bases between. The CDR3 has 14 amino acids. CDR1 is SNHLY and CDR2 is FYNNEI in the germline V gene. CDR3 loop: CASSEALPLQPQHF. CDR3 nucleotides: TGTGCCAGCAGTGAAGCGCTTCCCCTCCAGCCCCAGCATTTT.

The V call is TRBV5-1, the J call TRBJ2-1, with D hard to call. Germline CDR1 and CDR2: SGHRS and YFSETQ. The V end lost 4 bases, the J end lost 6 bases, and 8 bases lay between the germline ends. The CDR3 consists of 12 residues. As DNA, the CDR3 is TGCGCCAGCAGCACCACCCCCAATGAGCAGTTCTTC. Its protein product is CASSTTPNEQFF.

Only one count was recorded for this clone. The chain combines TRBV7-9 with TRBJ1-5; possibly TRBD1 for D (5 bases). There are 12 residues in the CDR3. Trimming left V 6 bases short and J 7 bases short, with 10 bases between. Germline CDR1 and CDR2: SEHNR and FQNEAQ (reference sequence). In DNA form, the CDR3 reads TGTGCCAGCAGTCCAGGGAGGCAGCCCCAGCATTTT. Translation gives CASSPGRQPQHF. Using reference TRBV7-9 and TRBJ1-5 for the parts outside the CDR3, the full variable domain is DTGVSQNPRHKITKRGQNVTFRCDPISEHNRLYWYRQTLGQGPEFLTYFQNEAQLEKSRLLSDRFSAERPKGSFSTLEIQRTEQGDSAMYLCASSPGRQPQHFGDGTRLSIL.

V is TRBV7-3 and J is TRBJ2-7; D is ambiguous. Per the germline V gene, CDR1 is SGHTA and CDR2 is FQGTGA. V gave up 4 bases and J gave up 0 bases, with 13 bases separating them. This CDR3 has 15 residues. CDR3 bases: TGTGCCAGCAGCTACGATGGGCAGAGCTCCTACGAGCAGTACTTC. This encodes CASSYDGQSSYEQYF.

The gene calls are TRBV24-1 and TRBJ1-2; D is uncertain. The germline V gene has CDR1 KGHDR and CDR2 SFDVKD. The CDR3 loop spans 12 amino acids. The germline V and J ends were trimmed by 0 bases and 6 bases, with 4 bases remaining between them. The CDR3 region is CATSDLANGYTF. CDR3 DNA sequence: TGTGCCACCAGTGATTTGGCAAATGGCTACACCTTC.

V and J are TRBV3-1 (or the pseudogene TRBV3-2) and TRBJ1-1, with unresolved D. V lost 0 bases and J lost 4, with 6 bases in between. The CDR3 contains 13 residues. The germline gives CDR1 LGHDT, CDR2 YNNKEL (reference sequence). The CDR3 coding sequence is TGTGCCAGCAGCCAAGATCGGGGCACTGAAGCTTTCTTT. Protein: CASSQDRGTEAFF.

The rearrangement joins TRBV6-5 to TRBJ1-4, with 10 bases that match TRBD1. The CDR3 runs to 13 residues. The V gene end was trimmed by 8 bases and the J gene end by 6 bases; junction bases not matched to a gene: 3. Germline values: CDR1 MNHEY, CDR2 SVGAGI. The CDR3 DNA reads as TGTGCCAGCCAGGACAGGGGGTATGAAAAACTGTTTTTT. It encodes CASQDRGYEKLFF.